The rows below give T cell receptor beta chains drawn from one sample of a study of siplizumab effects on memory and regulatory T cells. TCRdb keeps only in-frame clones here, not all; method: immunoSEQ multiplex PCR. The table lists about 60,000 clones, around four fifths of them singletons, with 3.5% to 4.5% in the top ten. The sample comprised memory CD4+ T cells sorted from blood. These receptors came from a human donor in good health. CDR3s include the opening cysteine and the closing phenylalanine or tryptophan. A D gene is named only where the DNA matches it firmly. Clone sizes are given selectively: once, few, many, or a class where the clone is expanded.

>TRBV11-3|TRBD2|medium-sized|TRBJ2-1
CASSLQGLAGNNEQFF
TGTGCCAGCAGCTTACAGGGCCTAGCGGGGAACAATGAGCAGTTCTTC
>TRBV11-1|NA|NA|TRBJ2-3
CASSLNSPTDTQYF
TGTGCCAGCAGCTTAAACAGCCCCACAGATACGCAGTATTTT
>TRBV6-5|NA|NA|TRBJ2-1
CASSYGGPSSYNEQFF
TGTGCCAGCAGTTACGGGGGGCCAAGCTCCTACAATGAGCAGTTCTTC
>TRBV2|NA|NA|TRBJ1-5
CASSDVGQPQHF
TGTGCCAGCAGTGATGTAGGTCAGCCCCAGCATTTT
>TRBV6-1|NA|NA|TRBJ1-1
CASSPQDIGNTEAFF
TGTGCCAGCAGTCCTCAGGACATCGGAAACACTGAAGCTTTCTTT
>TRBV28|NA|NA|TRBJ1-5
CASSWTGNQPQHF
TGTGCCAGCAGTTGGACAGGCAATCAGCCCCAGCATTTT
>TRBV5-1|NA|NA|TRBJ2-3
CASSWPREGASTDTQYF
TGCGCCAGCAGCTGGCCCCGGGAGGGGGCGAGCACAGATACGCAGTATTTT
>TRBV2|TRBD2|NA|TRBJ2-3
CASSELLAATNTQYF
TGTGCCAGCAGTGAACTTCTAGCGGCGACTAATACGCAGTATTTT
>TRBV5-1|NA|NA|TRBJ1-1
CASSPLRVDDEAFF
TGCGCCAGCTCGCCACTTAGAGTAGACGACGAAGCTTTCTTT
>TRBV21-1|NA|NA|TRBJ2-3
CASSKSARGGVGTDTQYF
TGTGCCAGCAGCAAATCGGCCCGGGGGGGGGTTGGCACAGATACGCAGTATTTT
>TRBV19|TRBD2|NA|TRBJ2-4
CASSSGSGYF
TGTGCCAGTAGTAGCGGGAGTGGGTACTTC
>TRBV5-1|TRBD1|NA|TRBJ2-7
CASSPGQGVRMNEQYF
TGCGCCAGCAGCCCCGGACAGGGGGTGAGGATGAACGAGCAGTACTTC
>TRBV2|TRBD1|NA|TRBJ1-1
CASIRTGGATTEAFF
TGTGCCAGCATTAGGACAGGGGGCGCGACCACTGAAGCTTTCTTT
>TRBV6-5|TRBD1|NA|TRBJ1-6
CASRPGQGRNSPLHF
TGTGCCAGCAGACCCGGACAGGGAAGAAATTCACCCCTCCACTTT
>TRBV5-1|TRBD1|NA|TRBJ2-2
CASSIRTGEAGELFF
TGCGCCAGCAGCATACGGACAGGGGAGGCCGGGGAGCTGTTTTTT
>TRBV28|NA|NA|TRBJ2-3
CASSFLISVLSNTQYF
TGTGCCAGCAGTTTTCTAATTTCGGTCCTCTCTAATACGCAGTATTTT
>TRBV18|NA|NA|TRBJ2-1
CASSPLNEQFF
TGTGCCAGCTCACCCCTAAATGAGCAGTTCTTC
>TRBV12-5|NA|NA|TRBJ2-7
CASGLVPSWTGMRGEGGEQYF
TGTGCTAGTGGTTTGGTACCGAGTTGGACGGGAATGAGAGGAGAAGGTGGGGAGCAGTACTTC
>TRBV19|TRBD1|NA|TRBJ1-1
CASSVSRGTEAFF
TGTGCCAGTAGTGTTAGCAGGGGGACTGAAGCTTTCTTT
>TRBV5-4|TRBD2|NA|TRBJ2-2
CASSLEGLAGGWNTGELFF
TGTGCCAGCAGCTTGGAGGGACTAGCGGGGGGCTGGAACACCGGGGAGCTGTTTTTT
>TRBV5-4|NA|NA|TRBJ2-1
CASSLWGSDEQFF
TGTGCCAGCAGCTTGTGGGGCTCGGATGAGCAGTTCTTC
>TRBV5-1|NA|NA|TRBJ2-7
CASSLGTYEQYF
TGCGCCAGCAGCTTGGGGACCTACGAGCAGTACTTC
>TRBV27|NA|NA|TRBJ2-3
CASTPGLWGDTQYF
TGTGCCAGCACCCCGGGACTTTGGGGGGATACGCAGTATTTT
>TRBV7-3|NA|NA|TRBJ2-2
CASSSTTRTGELFF
TGTGCCAGCAGCTCCACGACTAGAACCGGGGAGCTGTTTTTT
>TRBV5-4|NA|NA|TRBJ2-6
CASSLDTALPSGANVLTF
TGTGCCAGCAGCTTGGACACAGCTCTACCCTCTGGGGCCAACGTCCTGACTTTC
>TRBV7-9|TRBD1|NA|TRBJ1-2
CASSLGAGGSYGYTF
TGTGCCAGCAGCTTAGGGGCAGGGGGGTCCTATGGCTACACCTTC
>TRBV7-9|NA|NA|TRBJ1-4
CASSLGIQGTNEKLFF
TGTGCCAGCAGCTTGGGAATACAGGGAACTAATGAAAAACTGTTTTTT
>TRBV5-8|TRBD1|NA|TRBJ1-3
CASLQGSGNTIYF
TGTGCCAGTCTACAGGGGTCTGGAAACACCATATATTTT
>TRBV6-1|NA|once|TRBJ2-7
CASSDWGPGTYEQYF
TGTGCCAGCAGTGACTGGGGCCCGGGGACCTACGAGCAGTACTTC
>TRBV5-4|TRBD2|NA|TRBJ2-3
CASGLASGMGTDTQYF
TGTGCCAGCGGGTTGGCTAGCGGGATGGGCACAGATACGCAGTATTTT
>TRBV7-2|NA|NA|TRBJ2-3
CASSQGNRDTQYF
TGTGCCAGCAGCCAAGGGAACCGGGATACGCAGTATTTT
>TRBV5-1|TRBD2|NA|TRBJ2-5
CASSLALLAGVKETQYF
TGCGCCAGCAGCTTGGCTTTACTAGCGGGAGTTAAAGAGACCCAGTACTTC
>TRBV27|TRBD1|few|TRBJ2-6
CASSLQGARSGANVLTF
TGTGCCAGCAGTTTACAGGGGGCCAGATCTGGGGCCAACGTCCTGACTTTC
>TRBV5-1|TRBD2|NA|TRBJ2-3
CASSFRTSGRASGDTQYF
TGCGCCAGCAGCTTTCGAACTAGCGGGAGGGCCTCAGGAGATACGCAGTATTTT
>TRBV23-1|TRBD2|once|TRBJ2-1
CASSPLLMSGRIPDEQFF
TGCGCCAGCAGCCCACTCCTTATGAGCGGGAGGATCCCGGATGAGCAGTTCTTC
>TRBV7-2|NA|NA|TRBJ2-1
CASSLGGQVGNEQFF
TGTGCCAGCAGCTTAGGAGGGCAGGTGGGGAATGAGCAGTTCTTC
>TRBV7-9|NA|NA|TRBJ1-2
CASSPRVGDYGYTF
TGTGCCAGCAGCCCCCGGGTCGGTGACTATGGCTACACCTTC
>TRBV6-1|NA|NA|TRBJ2-1
CAGRGTLLGNEQFF
TGTGCCGGACGAGGGACTCTCTTAGGGAATGAGCAGTTCTTC
>TRBV5-1|NA|NA|TRBJ1-2
CASSSDIYGYTF
TGCGCCAGCAGTTCTGACATCTATGGCTACACCTTC
>TRBV5-8|NA|NA|TRBJ2-3
CASSFGGGTDTQYF
TGTGCCAGCAGCTTTGGGGGCGGCACAGATACGCAGTATTTT
>TRBV18|NA|NA|TRBJ1-5
CASSPGAGKDQPQHF
TGTGCCAGCTCACCCGGAGCGGGGAAGGATCAGCCCCAGCATTTT
>TRBV4-2|TRBD1|NA|TRBJ2-1
CASGGGQGINEQFF
TGTGCCAGCGGAGGGGGACAGGGAATTAATGAGCAGTTCTTC
>TRBV27|NA|NA|TRBJ2-7
CASSLGPSYEQYF
TGTGCCAGCAGTTTAGGACCTTCCTACGAGCAGTACTTC
>TRBV19|TRBD1|NA|TRBJ2-6
CASSMDRGVGGANVLTF
TGTGCCAGTAGCATGGACAGGGGGGTCGGTGGGGCCAACGTCCTGACTTTC
>TRBV7-9|NA|NA|TRBJ2-5
CASSLRAGLGETQYF
TGTGCCAGCAGCTTACGGGCAGGGTTGGGAGAGACCCAGTACTTC
>TRBV6-5|NA|NA|TRBJ1-1
CASTKRGNTEAFF
TGTGCCAGCACTAAGAGAGGGAACACTGAAGCTTTCTTT
>TRBV5-6|NA|NA|TRBJ1-2
CASSLGGYNYGYTF
TGTGCCAGCAGCTTGGGCGGGTATAACTATGGCTACACCTTC
>TRBV30|NA|NA|TRBJ1-4
CAWSADSKLEKLFF
TGTGCCTGGAGTGCGGACAGTAAGCTAGAAAAACTGTTTTTT
>TRBV5-1|NA|NA|TRBJ2-7
CASSLAGRGDEQYF
TGCGCCAGCAGCTTGGCGGGTCGGGGAGACGAGCAGTACTTC
>TRBV5-1|NA|few|TRBJ1-1
CASSLDLTGSEAFF
TGCGCCAGCAGCTTGGACTTAACAGGGAGCGAAGCTTTCTTT
>TRBV5-6|NA|NA|TRBJ1-6
CASSLRQTNSPLHF
TGTGCCAGCAGCTTGCGGCAGACCAATTCACCCCTCCACTTT
>TRBV27|TRBD2|NA|TRBJ2-1
CASRGLAGGFPYNEQFF
TGTGCCAGCAGAGGACTAGCGGGAGGTTTCCCATACAATGAGCAGTTCTTC
>TRBV19|NA|NA|TRBJ1-5
CASSIVGPNQPQHF
TGTGCCAGTAGTATAGTCGGGCCGAATCAGCCCCAGCATTTT
>TRBV5-8|NA|NA|TRBJ2-3
CASSLSGTQWDTQYF
TGTGCCAGCAGCTTGTCCGGGACCCAGTGGGATACGCAGTATTTT
>TRBV5-1|NA|NA|TRBJ2-5
CASSYQETQYF
TGCGCCAGCAGCTACCAGGAGACCCAGTACTTC